This TCR beta chain derives from a study of cytomegalovirus exposure and HLA in healthy donors. Findings and caveats of the study: A later analysis appeared to link common viral pathogens to several of the most significant clusters. Follow-up analysis later connected one missense variant in DCLRE1C with trimming of TCR beta V- and J-genes. The authors later found most CMV-associated TCR beta chains appeared HLA-restricted.

A word on this clone: Its specificity is unknown.

13 Jbeta primers and 60 Vbeta primers were used for the PCR. Here immunoSEQ multiplex PCR was the method, and the copy in TCRdb shows in-frame clones only, minus some. The sample yields hundreds of thousands of clones, approximately 82% seen once. This receptor was obtained from a male donor in good health and CMV-seronegative. Material: PBMCs.

The CDR3 region is CASSLGDRGPDTQYF. In nucleotides, the CDR3 is TGTGCCAGCAGCTTAGGGGACAGGGGTCCAGATACGCAGTATTTT. The chain combines TRBV7-9 with TRBJ2-3, with TRBD1 matching 10 bases. Per the germline V gene, CDR1 is SEHNR and CDR2 is FQNEAQ (reference sequence). CDR3 length equals 15 residues. With 1 base clipped from V and 4 bases from J, the junction kept 2 bases outside the gene matches. Looking up the rest from reference TRBV7-9 and TRBJ2-3 gives the full variable domain: DTGVSQNPRHKITKRGQNVTFRCDPISEHNRLYWYRQTLGQGPEFLTYFQNEAQLEKSRLLSDRFSAERPKGSFSTLEIQRTEQGDSAMYLCASSLGDRGPDTQYFGPGTRLTVL.